This T cell receptor beta chain was sequenced during a study of T cell responses to AZD1222 COVID-19 vaccine. Repertoires were generated with immunoSEQ multiplex PCR, while TCRdb's copy carries only in-frame clones and drops some. The repertoire consists of approximately 97,000 clones, with 84% occurring once and the leading ten covering more than 15%. The CDR3 is 13 residues long. The junction had 3 bases not matched to a gene; V was cut back by 8 bases and J by 2 bases. The germline V gene encodes CDR1 LNHDA and CDR2 SQIVND (reference sequence). Study outcomes and limitations: The CD4 TCRs associated with vaccination extended across spike and predominated at 160-218 and 743-854. Donors were mostly white British, more females; clonal diversity possibly underestimated. Repertoire samples came only from after the peak T cell response.

This clone appeared a single time. Its antigen is still unknown. The rearrangement joins TRBV19 to TRBJ1-5; 7 bases align to TRBD1. The sample here was peripheral blood, taken on day 0 of AZD1222 vaccination. The origin of this receptor is an adult in good health. This CDR3 is CASDRDGNQPQHF. The CDR3 region has the DNA TGTGCCAGTGACAGGGATGGCAATCAGCCCCAGCATTTT.